The clone carrying this T cell receptor beta chain appeared a few times. What it binds is unknown. The sample comes from a study of blood T cells in healthy people across ages. Whole-study results and caveats: Bulk PBMC profiling left naive and antigen-experienced comparisons inconclusive. Versus aged donors, long-lived donors had higher diversity and more naive CD4+ cells.

PCR was performed a second time for roughly 7 to 11 cycles using a sample-barcoded 5' primer and a J-beta primer mix. One entry per CDR3 protein results from TCRdb running MiXCR on the 5' RACE reads. The sample carries roughly 1,000,000 distinct CDR3 sequences, about 25% recorded once. V shed 0 bases, J shed 3 bases, and the junction held 1 base outside the gene matches. CDR1 is MNHNS, CDR2 SASEGT, per germline. CDR3 length: 15 amino acids. These data also featured in a second study, about T cells of mothers and their children. This second report adds: No T cell clones of persistent microchimeric origin were detected.

The sequence derives from a girl aged 2-10 years in good health. V usage is TRBV6-1 and J usage is TRBJ2-7; 11 bases are a match to TRBD2. Specimen: blood. CDR3 amino acids: CASSEAGTSGYEQYF. DNA of the CDR3: TGTGCCAGCAGTGAAGCCGGGACTAGCGGCTACGAGCAGTACTTC.